This T cell receptor beta chain was recorded in a study of blood T cell repertoires in COVID-19. Background on the study: COVID-19 samples, acute and convalescent, were from the United States, Italy and Spain. PBMCs, B-cell-depleted T cells, or T cells were the source of the cDNA or gDNA that made up the material.

V lost 0 bases to trimming and J lost 1 base, with 10 bases between them. CDR3 length: 15 amino acids. The V gene's germline CDR1 is MNHEY and CDR2 SMNVEV (reference sequence). In the source study's methods: The authors estimated nucleated cell counts from reference gene primer amplification. Sequencing used immunoSEQ multiplex PCR; TCRdb keeps in-frame clones, though not all of them. V and J calls and clone size are copied from that table; D and trimming were computed from the DNA. The profile shows 100,000 to 150,000 clones, approximately 80% of them singletons. Sequencing was done on a sample of peripheral blood. The sequence came from a man between 35 and 55 years old with active or convalescent COVID-19. The V call is TRBV27, the J call TRBJ2-7, with D tentatively TRBD1 (6 bases). CDR3 loop: CASSLSWQGSYEQYF. CDR3 coding DNA: TGTGCCAGCAGTTTATCATGGCAGGGGTCCTACGAGCAGTACTTC.